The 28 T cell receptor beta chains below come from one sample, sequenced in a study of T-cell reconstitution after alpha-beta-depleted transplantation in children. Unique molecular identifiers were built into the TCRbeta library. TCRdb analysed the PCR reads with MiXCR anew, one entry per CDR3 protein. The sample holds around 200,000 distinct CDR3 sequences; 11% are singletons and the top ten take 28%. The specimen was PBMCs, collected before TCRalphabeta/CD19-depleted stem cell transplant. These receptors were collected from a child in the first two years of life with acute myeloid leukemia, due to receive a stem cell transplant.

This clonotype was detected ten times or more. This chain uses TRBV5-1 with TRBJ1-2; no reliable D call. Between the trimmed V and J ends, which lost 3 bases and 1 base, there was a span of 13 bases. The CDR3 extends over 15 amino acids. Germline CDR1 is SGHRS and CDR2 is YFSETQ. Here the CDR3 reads CASSWEVSNNYGYTF. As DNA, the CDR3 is TGCGCCAGCAGCTGGGAGGTCTCGAATAACTATGGCTACACCTTC.

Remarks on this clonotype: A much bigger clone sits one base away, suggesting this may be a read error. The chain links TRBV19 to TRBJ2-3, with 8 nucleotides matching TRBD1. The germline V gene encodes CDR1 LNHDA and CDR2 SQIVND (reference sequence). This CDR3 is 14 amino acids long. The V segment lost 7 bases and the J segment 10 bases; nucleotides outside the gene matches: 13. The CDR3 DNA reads TGTGCCAGTACCAAGGACAGGGTTGGGAATGCGCAGTATTTT. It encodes CASTKDRVGNAQYF.

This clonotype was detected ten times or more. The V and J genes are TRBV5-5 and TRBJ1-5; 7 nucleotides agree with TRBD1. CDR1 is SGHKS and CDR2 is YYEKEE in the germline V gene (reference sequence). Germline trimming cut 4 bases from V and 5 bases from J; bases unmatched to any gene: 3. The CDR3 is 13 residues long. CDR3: CASSLQGDQPQHF. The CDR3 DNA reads TGTGCCAGCAGCCTTCAGGGGGATCAGCCCCAGCATTTT.

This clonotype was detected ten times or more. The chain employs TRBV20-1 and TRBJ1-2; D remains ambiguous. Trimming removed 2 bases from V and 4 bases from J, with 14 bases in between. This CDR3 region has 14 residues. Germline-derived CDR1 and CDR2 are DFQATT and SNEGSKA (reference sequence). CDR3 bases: TGCAGTGCTAGACTCGGGATCCAATTCTATGGCTACACCTTC. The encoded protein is CSARLGIQFYGYTF.

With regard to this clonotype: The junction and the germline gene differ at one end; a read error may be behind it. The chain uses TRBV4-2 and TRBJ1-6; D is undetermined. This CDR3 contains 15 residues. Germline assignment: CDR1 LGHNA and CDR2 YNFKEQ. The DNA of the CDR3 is TGTGCCAGCAGCCCCGGGAGCTCCTGTAATTCACCCCTCCACTTT. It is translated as CASSPGSSCNSPLHF.

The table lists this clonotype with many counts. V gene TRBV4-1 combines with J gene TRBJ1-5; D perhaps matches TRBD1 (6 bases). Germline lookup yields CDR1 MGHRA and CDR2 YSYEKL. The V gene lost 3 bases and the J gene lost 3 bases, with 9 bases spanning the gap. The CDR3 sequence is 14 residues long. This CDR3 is CASSHPGHNQPQHF. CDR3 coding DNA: TGCGCCAGCAGCCATCCGGGACACAATCAGCCCCAGCATTTT.

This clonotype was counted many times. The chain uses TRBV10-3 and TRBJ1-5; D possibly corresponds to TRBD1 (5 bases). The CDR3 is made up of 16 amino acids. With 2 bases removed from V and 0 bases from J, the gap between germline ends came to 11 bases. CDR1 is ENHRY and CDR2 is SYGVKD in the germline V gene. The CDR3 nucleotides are TGTGCCATCAGTGAGCTGGCAGGGTATAGCAATCAGCCCCAGCATTTT. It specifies CAISELAGYSNQPQHF.

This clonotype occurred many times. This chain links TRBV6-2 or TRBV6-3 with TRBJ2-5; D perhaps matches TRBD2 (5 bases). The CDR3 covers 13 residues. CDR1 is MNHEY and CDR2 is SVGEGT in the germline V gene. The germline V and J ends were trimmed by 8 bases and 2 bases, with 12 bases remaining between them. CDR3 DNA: TGTGCCAGCTCAAGAGGGCAGCAAGAGACCCAGTACTTC. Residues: CASSRGQQETQYF.

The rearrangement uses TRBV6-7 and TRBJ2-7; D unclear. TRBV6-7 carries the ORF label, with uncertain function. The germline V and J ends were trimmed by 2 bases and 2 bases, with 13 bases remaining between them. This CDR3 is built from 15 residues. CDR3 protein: CASSYRHYGAYEQYF. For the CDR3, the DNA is TGTGCCAGCAGTTACCGACACTATGGAGCCTACGAGCAGTACTTC.

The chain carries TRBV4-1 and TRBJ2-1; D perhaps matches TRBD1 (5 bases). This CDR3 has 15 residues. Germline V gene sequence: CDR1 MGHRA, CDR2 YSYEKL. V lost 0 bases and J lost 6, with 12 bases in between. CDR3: CASSQESWGVNEQFF. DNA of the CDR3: TGCGCCAGCAGCCAAGAATCTTGGGGCGTCAATGAGCAGTTCTTC.

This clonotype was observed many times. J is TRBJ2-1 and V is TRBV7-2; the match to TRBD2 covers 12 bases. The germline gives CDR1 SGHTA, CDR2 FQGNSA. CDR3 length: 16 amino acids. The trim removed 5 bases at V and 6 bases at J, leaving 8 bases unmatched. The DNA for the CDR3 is TGTGCCAGCAGCGCGCCCGGACTAGCGGGATTCAATGAGCAGTTCTTC. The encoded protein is CASSAPGLAGFNEQFF.

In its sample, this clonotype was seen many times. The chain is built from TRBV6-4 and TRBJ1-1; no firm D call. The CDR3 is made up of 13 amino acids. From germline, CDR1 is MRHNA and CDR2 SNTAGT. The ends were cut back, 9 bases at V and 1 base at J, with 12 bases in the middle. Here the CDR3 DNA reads TGTGCCAGTCGGACTGGGGAGAACACTGAAGCTTTCTTT. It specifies CASRTGENTEAFF.

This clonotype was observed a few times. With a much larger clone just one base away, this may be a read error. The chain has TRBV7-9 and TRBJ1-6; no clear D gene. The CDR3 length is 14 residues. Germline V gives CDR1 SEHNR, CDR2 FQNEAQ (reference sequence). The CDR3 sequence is CASSLEQYNSPLPF. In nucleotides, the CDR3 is TGTGCCAGCAGCTTAGAGCAGTATAATTCACCCCTCCCCTTT.

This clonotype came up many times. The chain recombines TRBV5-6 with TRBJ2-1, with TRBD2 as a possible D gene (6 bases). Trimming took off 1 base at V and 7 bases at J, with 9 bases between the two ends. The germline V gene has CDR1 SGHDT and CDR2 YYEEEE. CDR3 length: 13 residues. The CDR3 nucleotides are TGTGCCAGCAGCTTGAAGGGGAGGAATGAGCAGTTCTTC. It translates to CASSLKGRNEQFF.

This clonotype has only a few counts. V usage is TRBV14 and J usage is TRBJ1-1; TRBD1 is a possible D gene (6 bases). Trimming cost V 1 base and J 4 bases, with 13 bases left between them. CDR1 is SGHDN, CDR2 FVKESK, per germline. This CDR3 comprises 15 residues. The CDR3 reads CASSQGEGGGTEAFF. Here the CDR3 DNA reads TGTGCCAGCAGCCAAGGAGAAGGGGGAGGCACTGAAGCTTTCTTT.

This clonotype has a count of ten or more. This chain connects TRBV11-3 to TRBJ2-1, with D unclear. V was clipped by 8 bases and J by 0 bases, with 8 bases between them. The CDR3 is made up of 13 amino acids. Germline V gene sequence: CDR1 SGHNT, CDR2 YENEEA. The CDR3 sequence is CASWISSYNEQFF. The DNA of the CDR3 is TGTGCCAGCTGGATTAGCTCCTACAATGAGCAGTTCTTC. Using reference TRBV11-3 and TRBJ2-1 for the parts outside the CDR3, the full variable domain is EAGVVQSPRYKIIEKKQPVAFWCNPISGHNTLYWYLQNLGQGPELLIRYENEEAVDDSQLPKDRFSAERLKGVDSTLKIQPAELGDSAVYLCASWISSYNEQFFGPGTRLTVL.

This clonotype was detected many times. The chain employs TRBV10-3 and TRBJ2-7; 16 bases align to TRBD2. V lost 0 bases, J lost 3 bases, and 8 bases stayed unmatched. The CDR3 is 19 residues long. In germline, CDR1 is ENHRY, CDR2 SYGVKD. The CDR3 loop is CAISESVGLAGGHHYEQYF. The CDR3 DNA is TGTGCCATCAGTGAGTCGGTGGGACTAGCGGGAGGGCACCACTACGAGCAGTACTTC.

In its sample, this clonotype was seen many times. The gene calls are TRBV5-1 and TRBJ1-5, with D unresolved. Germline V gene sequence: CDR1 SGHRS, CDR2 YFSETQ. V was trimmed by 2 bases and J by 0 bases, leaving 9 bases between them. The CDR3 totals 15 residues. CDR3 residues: CASSLTYDSNQPQHF. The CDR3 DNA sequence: TGCGCCAGCAGCTTAACATACGATAGCAATCAGCCCCAGCATTTT.

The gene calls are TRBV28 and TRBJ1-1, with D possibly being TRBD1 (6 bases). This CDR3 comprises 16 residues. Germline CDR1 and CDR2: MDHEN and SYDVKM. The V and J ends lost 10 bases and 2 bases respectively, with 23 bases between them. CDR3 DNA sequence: TGTGCCATGGGCTCCGGGGGGGGCTGGGTAAACACTGAAGCTTTCTTT. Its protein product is CAMGSGGGWVNTEAFF.

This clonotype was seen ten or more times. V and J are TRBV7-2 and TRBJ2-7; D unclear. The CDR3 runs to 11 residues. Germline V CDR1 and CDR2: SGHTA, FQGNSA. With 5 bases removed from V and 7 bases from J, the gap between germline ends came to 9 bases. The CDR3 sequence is CASSGPGEQYF. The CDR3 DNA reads TGTGCCAGCAGCGGGCCTGGTGAGCAGTACTTC.

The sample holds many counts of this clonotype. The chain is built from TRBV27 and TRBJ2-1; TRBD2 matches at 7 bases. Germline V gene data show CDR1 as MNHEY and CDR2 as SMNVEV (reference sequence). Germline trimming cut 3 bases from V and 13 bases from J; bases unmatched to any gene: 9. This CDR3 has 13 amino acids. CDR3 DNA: TGTGCCAGCAGTTTTAGGGGTCGGGAGGCCCAGTTCTTC. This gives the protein CASSFRGREAQFF.

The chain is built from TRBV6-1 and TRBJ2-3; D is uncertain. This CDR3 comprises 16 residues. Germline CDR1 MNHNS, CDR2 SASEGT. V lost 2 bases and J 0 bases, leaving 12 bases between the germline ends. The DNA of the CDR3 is TGTGCCAGCAGTGAATTGAGAGGAATTAGCACAGATACGCAGTATTTT. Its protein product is CASSELRGISTDTQYF.

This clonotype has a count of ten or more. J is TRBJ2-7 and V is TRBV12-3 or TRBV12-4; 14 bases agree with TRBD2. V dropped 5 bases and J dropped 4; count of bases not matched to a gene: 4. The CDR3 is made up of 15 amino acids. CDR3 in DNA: TGTGCCAGCAGTCTGACTAGCGGGAGGGCGTACGAGCAGTACTTC. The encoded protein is CASSLTSGRAYEQYF.

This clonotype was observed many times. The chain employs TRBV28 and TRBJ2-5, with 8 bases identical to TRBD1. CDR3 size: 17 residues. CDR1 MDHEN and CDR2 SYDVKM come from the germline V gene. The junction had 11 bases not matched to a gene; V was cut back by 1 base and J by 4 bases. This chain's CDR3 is CASSLFLGQGLGETQYF. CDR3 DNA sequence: TGTGCCAGCAGTTTATTTCTAGGACAGGGCTTAGGAGAGACCCAGTACTTC.

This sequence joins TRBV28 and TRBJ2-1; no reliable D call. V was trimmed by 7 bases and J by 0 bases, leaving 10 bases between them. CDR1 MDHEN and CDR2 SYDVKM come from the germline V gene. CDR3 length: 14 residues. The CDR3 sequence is CASNGRSSYNEQFF. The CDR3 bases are TGTGCCAGCAATGGAAGGAGCTCCTACAATGAGCAGTTCTTC.

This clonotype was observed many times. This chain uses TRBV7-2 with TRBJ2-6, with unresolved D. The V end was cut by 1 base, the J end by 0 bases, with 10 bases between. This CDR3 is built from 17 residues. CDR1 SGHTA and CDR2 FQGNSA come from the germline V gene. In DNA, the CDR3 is TGTGCCAGCAGCTTAGTTTCCCACTCCTCTGGGGCCAACGTCCTGACTTTC. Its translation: CASSLVSHSSGANVLTF.

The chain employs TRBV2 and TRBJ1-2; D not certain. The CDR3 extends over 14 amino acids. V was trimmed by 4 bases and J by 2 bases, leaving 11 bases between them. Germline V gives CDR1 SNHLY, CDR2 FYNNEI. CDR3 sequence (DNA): TGTGCCAGCAGTGGTGGCCCCGGCAACTATGGCTACACCTTC. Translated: CASSGGPGNYGYTF.

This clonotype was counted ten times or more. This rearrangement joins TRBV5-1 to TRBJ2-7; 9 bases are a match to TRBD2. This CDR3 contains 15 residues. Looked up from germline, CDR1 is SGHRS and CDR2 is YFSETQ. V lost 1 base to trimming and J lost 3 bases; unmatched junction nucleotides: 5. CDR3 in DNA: TGCGCCAGCAGCTTGCGGACTAGCGCCGACTACGAGCAGTACTTC. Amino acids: CASSLRTSADYEQYF.